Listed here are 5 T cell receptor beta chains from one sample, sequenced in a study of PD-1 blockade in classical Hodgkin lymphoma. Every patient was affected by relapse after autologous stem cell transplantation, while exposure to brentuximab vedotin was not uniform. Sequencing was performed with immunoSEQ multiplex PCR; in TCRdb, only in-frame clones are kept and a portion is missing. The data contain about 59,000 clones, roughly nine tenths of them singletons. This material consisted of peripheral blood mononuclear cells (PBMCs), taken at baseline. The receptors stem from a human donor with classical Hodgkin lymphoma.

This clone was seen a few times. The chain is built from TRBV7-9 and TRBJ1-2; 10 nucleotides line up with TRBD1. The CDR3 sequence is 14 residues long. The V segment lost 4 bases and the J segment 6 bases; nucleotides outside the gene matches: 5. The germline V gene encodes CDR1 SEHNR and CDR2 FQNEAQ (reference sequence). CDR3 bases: TGTGCCAGCAGCTCGGCCGGGACAGGGGATGGCTACACCTTC. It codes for CASSSAGTGDGYTF. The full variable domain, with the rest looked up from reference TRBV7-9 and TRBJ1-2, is DTGVSQNPRHKITKRGQNVTFRCDPISEHNRLYWYRQTLGQGPEFLTYFQNEAQLEKSRLLSDRFSAERPKGSFSTLEIQRTEQGDSAMYLCASSSAGTGDGYTFGSGTRLTVV.

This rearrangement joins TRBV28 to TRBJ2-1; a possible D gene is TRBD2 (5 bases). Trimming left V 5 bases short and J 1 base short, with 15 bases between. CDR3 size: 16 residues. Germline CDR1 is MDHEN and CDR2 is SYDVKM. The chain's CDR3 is CASSTPDGESYNEQFF. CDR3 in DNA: TGTGCCAGCAGTACCCCGGACGGGGAGTCCTACAATGAGCAGTTCTTC.

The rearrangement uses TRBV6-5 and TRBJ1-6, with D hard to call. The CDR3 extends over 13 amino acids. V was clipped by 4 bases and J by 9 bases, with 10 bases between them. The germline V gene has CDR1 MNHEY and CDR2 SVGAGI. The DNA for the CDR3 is TGTGCCAGCAGTTCCCGCCGGGCTTCACCCCTCCACTTT. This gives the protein CASSSRRASPLHF.

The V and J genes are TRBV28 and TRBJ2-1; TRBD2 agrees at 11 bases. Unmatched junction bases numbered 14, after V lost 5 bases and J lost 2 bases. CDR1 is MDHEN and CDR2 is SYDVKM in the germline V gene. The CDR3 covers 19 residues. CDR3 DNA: TGTGCCAGCAGTCCTTCGGCGGGGATACTAGCGGGAGCCTACAATGAGCAGTTCTTC. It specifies CASSPSAGILAGAYNEQFF.

The CDR3 reads CASSRGTTIYF. The CDR3 nucleotides read TGTGCCAGCAGCCGAGGGACGACCATATATTTT. The gene calls are TRBV28 and TRBJ1-3, with D possibly matching TRBD1 (5 bases). Germline assignment: CDR1 MDHEN and CDR2 SYDVKM. CDR3 length: 11 amino acids. Trimming removed 6 bases at V and 10 bases at J, with 10 bases between.